Sequencing of this T cell receptor (beta chain) was carried out in a study of response to subunit inactivated influenza vaccine. In this sample, this clonotype turned up a few times. TCRdb re-derived calls from the RT-PCR reads in MiXCR, one entry per CDR3 protein. The table lists 500,000 to 600,000 distinct CDR3 sequences, around 8% of them singletons. Deletions cut 2 bases from V and 5 bases from J, with 15 bases between. CDR3 length equals 16 residues. Germline V gives CDR1 LNHNV, CDR2 YYDKDF (reference sequence). Here the sequenced sample was PBMCs from blood, taken around 25 months after vaccination. The V call is TRBV15, the J call TRBJ2-2, with D perhaps matching TRBD1 or TRBD2 (5 bases each). This sequence originates from a man between 45 and 75 years old who received an inactivated influenza vaccine. The CDR3, as DNA: TGTGCCACCAGCAGACTAGTGGGGACGGGAACCGGGGAGCTGTTTTTT. Protein product: CATSRLVGTGTGELFF.